The 2 T cell receptor beta chains presented below share a single source sample, sequenced in a study of immune cell composition in non-small cell lung cancer. Here immunoSEQ multiplex PCR was the method, and the copy in TCRdb shows in-frame clones only, minus some. The data hold roughly 3,000 clones, with roughly 73% observed a single time. Normal lung sampling was at least 3 cm from the tumour, as distant as possible. This same sample was also taken into another study, of CD4 T cells in lung cancer.

The sequencing sample was made of non-adjacent lung tissue. The receptors were sampled from a human donor with non-small cell lung cancer.

Sample share makes this clone medium-sized. V is TRBV30 and J is TRBJ1-1, with 9 bases identical to TRBD1. V was pared by 1 base and J by 0 bases, with 12 bases of the junction left unmatched. Germline loops: CDR1 GTSNPN, CDR2 SVGIG (reference sequence). This CDR3 spans 18 amino acids. The CDR3 here is CAWSALTWTGALNTEAFF. The CDR3 DNA reads as TGTGCCTGGAGTGCCCTAACCTGGACAGGGGCTTTGAACACTGAAGCTTTCTTT.

In DNA form, the CDR3 reads TGCGCCAGCAGCCAATCGCCTGGGACTACAGACATTCAGTACTTC. It yields the protein CASSQSPGTTDIQYF. The genes are TRBV4-1 and TRBJ2-4; 7 positions agree with TRBD2. The CDR3 covers 15 residues. Germline lookup yields CDR1 MGHRA and CDR2 YSYEKL. V lost 2 bases, J lost 8 bases, and 9 bases stayed unmatched.